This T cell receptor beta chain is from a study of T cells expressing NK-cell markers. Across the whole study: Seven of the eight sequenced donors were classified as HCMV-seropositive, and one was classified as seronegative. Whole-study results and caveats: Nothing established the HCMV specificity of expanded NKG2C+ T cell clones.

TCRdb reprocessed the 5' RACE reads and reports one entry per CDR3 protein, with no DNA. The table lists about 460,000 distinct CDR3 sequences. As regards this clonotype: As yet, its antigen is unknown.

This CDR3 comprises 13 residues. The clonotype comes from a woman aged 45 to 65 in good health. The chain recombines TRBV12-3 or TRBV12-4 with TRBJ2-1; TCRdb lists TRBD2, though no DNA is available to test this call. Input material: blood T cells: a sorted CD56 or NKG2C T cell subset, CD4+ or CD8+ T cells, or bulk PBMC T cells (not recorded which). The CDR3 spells CASRFLAGDEQFF.